Below, 21 T cell receptor beta chains from the same sample are listed, as sequenced in a study of shared clonotypes between healthy human individuals. Profiled with immunoSEQ multiplex PCR; TCRdb holds only in-frame clones, not every one. Among some 900,000 clones listed, approximately 80% were seen once. Sequenced: memory CD4+ T cells sorted from blood. Subset in this sample: CD45RA-negative fraction. The source of these receptors is a young man in good health.

The V and J genes are TRBV5-1 and TRBJ2-1; D ambiguous. The CDR3 length is 13 residues. Trimming cost V 4 bases and J 5 bases, with 10 bases left between them. Germline loops: CDR1 SGHRS, CDR2 YFSETQ. This CDR3 reads CASSLDPNNEQFF. In DNA, the CDR3 is TGCGCCAGCAGCCTCGACCCGAACAATGAGCAGTTCTTC.

This clone was picked up a small number of times. This chain joins TRBV10-1 and TRBJ2-7; TRBD1 matches at 8 bases. This CDR3 is 15 amino acids long. V dropped 11 bases and J dropped 2; count of bases not matched to a gene: 14. Germline-derived CDR1 and CDR2 are WNHNN and SYGVQD (reference sequence). The CDR3 loop is CARITGGHLAYEQYF. The CDR3 bases are TGCGCCCGCATAACAGGGGGGCATCTAGCCTACGAGCAGTACTTC.

This sequence joins TRBV19 and TRBJ1-6; the D is unclear. The CDR3 sequence is 18 residues long. The V gene lost 1 base and the J gene lost 0 bases, with 13 bases spanning the gap. Germline values: CDR1 LNHDA, CDR2 SQIVND (reference sequence). The CDR3: CASSIAATYSSYNSPLHF. CDR3 in DNA: TGTGCCAGTAGTATAGCGGCGACTTACAGCTCCTATAATTCACCCCTCCACTTT.

This clone was seen a handful of times. The chain employs TRBV2 and TRBJ1-1; D uncertain. Per the germline V gene, CDR1 is SNHLY and CDR2 is FYNNEI. V was trimmed by 5 bases and J by 3 bases, leaving 10 bases between them. This CDR3 is 13 amino acids long. The CDR3, as DNA: TGTGCCAGCAGTAGGAGGGCGTACACTGAAGCTTTCTTT. As protein: CASSRRAYTEAFF.

V usage is TRBV6-6 and J usage is TRBJ2-3; no reliable D call. CDR3 length: 13 amino acids. Looked up from germline, CDR1 is MNHNY and CDR2 is SVGAGI (reference sequence). The germline V and J ends were trimmed by 6 bases and 2 bases, with 9 bases remaining between them. The CDR3 sequence is CASRSLITDTQYF. CDR3 bases: TGTGCCAGCAGGAGCCTAATCACAGATACGCAGTATTTT.

This clone has just one count. The chain joins TRBV19 to TRBJ1-1, with D uncertain. The V end lost 3 bases, the J end lost 0 bases, and 8 bases lay between the germline ends. Germline lookup yields CDR1 LNHDA and CDR2 SQIVND (reference sequence). The CDR3 spans 14 residues. The CDR3 loop is CASSMFRVNTEAFF. DNA of the CDR3: TGTGCCAGTAGTATGTTTAGAGTGAACACTGAAGCTTTCTTT.

This sequence joins TRBV28 and TRBJ2-7; TRBD1 aligns across 8 bases. CDR3 length: 15 residues. V lost 5 bases and J lost 3; bases outside the gene matches: 9. Germline V gene data show CDR1 as MDHEN and CDR2 as SYDVKM. The CDR3 nucleotides are TGTGCCAGCAGTCCTGGGACAGGTAGGGGCTACGAGCAGTACTTC. Translating gives CASSPGTGRGYEQYF.

This chain connects TRBV28 to TRBJ2-7, with 9 bases aligning to TRBD2. Germline V gene lookup returns CDR1 MDHEN and CDR2 SYDVKM. Trimming cost V 6 bases and J 4 bases; bases outside gene matches: 4. The CDR3 contains 13 residues. The CDR3 DNA reads TGTGCCAGCAGATCTAGCGGGAAATACGAGCAGTACTTC. This gives the protein CASRSSGKYEQYF.

The chain has TRBV6-4 and TRBJ2-2; D is perhaps TRBD1 (6 bases). The CDR3 consists of 14 residues. Per the germline V gene, CDR1 is MRHNA and CDR2 is SNTAGT. The V gene lost 5 bases and the J gene lost 5 bases, with 12 bases spanning the gap. CDR3 coding DNA: TGTGCCAGCAGTCAACAGGGCGGTACCGGGGAGCTGTTTTTT. Amino acids: CASSQQGGTGELFF.

This chain uses TRBV11-2 with TRBJ2-1; no definite D call. The germline V gene encodes CDR1 SGHAT and CDR2 FQNNGV. The CDR3 is 13 residues long. V was clipped by 4 bases and J by 7 bases, with 11 bases between them. The CDR3 loop is CASSSLLWNEQFF. Written as DNA, the CDR3 is TGTGCCAGCAGCTCCCTTCTGTGGAATGAGCAGTTCTTC.

The chain recombines TRBV5-1 with TRBJ2-3; TRBD2 might be the D (6 bases). The CDR3 has 16 residues. V lost 7 bases and J 2 bases, leaving 20 bases between the germline ends. CDR1 and CDR2 (germline): SGHRS, YFSETQ. The CDR3 sequence: CASATRGLRNTDTQYF. The CDR3 coding sequence is TGCGCCAGCGCGACTAGAGGGCTGCGAAACACAGATACGCAGTATTTT. Together with reference TRBV5-1 and TRBJ2-3, the CDR3 gives the full variable domain: KAGVTQTPRYLIKTRGQQVTLSCSPISGHRSVSWYQQTPGQGLQFLFEYFSETQRNKGNFPGRFSGRQFSNSRSEMNVSTLELGDSALYLCASATRGLRNTDTQYFGPGTRLTVL.

The chain employs TRBV6-5 and TRBJ2-2; a possible D gene is TRBD1 (6 bases). The CDR3 sequence is 13 residues long. Trimming removed 11 bases at V and 1 base at J, with 11 bases between. Germline assignment: CDR1 MNHEY and CDR2 SVGAGI. The CDR3 DNA reads as TGTGCCGCCTCGGGACAGAACACCGGGGAGCTGTTTTTT. This encodes CAASGQNTGELFF.

This rearrangement joins TRBV6-1 to TRBJ1-2; D is possibly TRBD1 (5 bases). The CDR3 is made up of 15 amino acids. V was clipped by 4 bases and J by 2 bases, with 14 bases between them. Germline lookup yields CDR1 MNHNS and CDR2 SASEGT. CDR3 DNA: TGTGCCAGCAGTGGCGGCGGACACCAGAACTATGGCTACACCTTC. Translation gives CASSGGGHQNYGYTF.

This chain uses TRBV7-2 with TRBJ1-1, with 8 bases identical to TRBD1. Trimming cost V 6 bases and J 5 bases; bases outside gene matches: 8. This CDR3 has 14 residues. Germline V gives CDR1 SGHTA, CDR2 FQGNSA. The DNA for the CDR3 is TGTGCCAGCAGGCCCGACAGGGGAGGGACTGAAGCTTTCTTT. Translated, it gives CASRPDRGGTEAFF.

With respect to this clone: One junction end does not reproduce the germline sequence, and a read error may be involved. V and J are TRBV12-5 and TRBJ1-1; 12 bases are shared with TRBD1. Germline V CDR1 and CDR2: LGHNT, FRNRAP. The length of the CDR3 is 16 residues. The CDR3 sequence: CASGSPSGTGGGNRGF. CDR3 in DNA: TGTGCTAGTGGTTCACCCAGTGGGACAGGGGGCGGTAATCGGGGCTTT.

As to this clone: This may stem from a read error, because a much larger clone lies one nucleotide away. In the same sample, other DNA sequences code for this CDR3. The rearrangement uses TRBV2 and TRBJ1-6, with 7 bases matching TRBD1. CDR1 and CDR2 from the germline V gene are SNHLY and FYNNEI. V dropped 6 bases and J dropped 7; count of bases not matched to a gene: 0. The CDR3 has 12 residues. CDR3 residues: CASRQGNSPLHF. CDR3 DNA: TGTGCCAGCAGACAGGGGAATTCACCCCTCCACTTT.

As for this clone: Other nucleotide sequences in the sample specify the same CDR3. The CDR3 nucleotides are TGTGCCAGCAGCCTACGGACAGGAACCTACGAGCAGTACTTC. Translation: CASSLRTGTYEQYF. The genes are TRBV5-4 and TRBJ2-7; 7 bases are a match to TRBD1. Germline loops: CDR1 SGHNT, CDR2 YYREEE (reference sequence). This CDR3 region has 14 residues. V dropped 4 bases and J dropped 2; count of bases not matched to a gene: 6.

The chain joins TRBV7-9 to TRBJ2-7; 9 bases fit TRBD2. The CDR3 extends over 12 amino acids. With 5 bases clipped from V and 6 bases from J, the junction kept 2 bases outside the gene matches. The germline V gene has CDR1 SEHNR and CDR2 FQNEAQ (reference sequence). The DNA for the CDR3 is TGTGCCAGCAGCCGCGGGAGGGGCGAGCAGTACTTC. Translated, it gives CASSRGRGEQYF. The entire variable domain, with the rest obtained from reference TRBV7-9 and TRBJ2-7, is as follows: DTGVSQNPRHKITKRGQNVTFRCDPISEHNRLYWYRQTLGQGPEFLTYFQNEAQLEKSRLLSDRFSAERPKGSFSTLEIQRTEQGDSAMYLCASSRGRGEQYFGPGTRLTVT.

The gene calls are TRBV5-8 and TRBJ2-7; 11 bases map to TRBD2. The CDR3 has 16 amino acids. CDR1 is SGHTS and CDR2 is YDEGEE in the germline V gene. Trimming cost V 6 bases and J 0 bases; bases outside gene matches: 8. For the CDR3, the DNA is TGTGCCAGCATAAATGGGGGACTAGCGGCCTCCTACGAGCAGTACTTC. Encoded protein: CASINGGLAASYEQYF.

V gene TRBV5-1 combines with J gene TRBJ1-5; tentatively, D is TRBD1 (5 bases). CDR1 and CDR2 from the germline V gene are SGHRS and YFSETQ. There are 20 residues in the CDR3. Trimming shortened V by 0 bases and J by 3 bases, and 25 bases separated the two germline ends. The CDR3 spells CASSLAVGTDYFSANQPQHF. In DNA, the CDR3 is TGCGCCAGCAGCTTGGCTGTCGGGACCGACTATTTCAGCGCCAATCAGCCCCAGCATTTT.

The V gene is TRBV5-1, the J gene TRBJ2-1, with 12 bases lining up with TRBD2. The germline V gene encodes CDR1 SGHRS and CDR2 YFSETQ. J gave up 5 bases and V 2 bases, and 5 bases lay outside the gene matches. The CDR3 length is 16 residues. The CDR3 nucleotides read TGCGCCAGCAGCTTCACCCTAGCGGGGGGGCACAATGAGCAGTTCTTC. Encoded protein: CASSFTLAGGHNEQFF.